Here is one T cell receptor beta chain with its context. Its target is unknown. The data were taken from a study of neoadjuvant nivolumab and ipilimumab in lung cancer. Germline V lookup: CDR1 MNHNS, CDR2 SASEGT. V lost 6 bases to trimming and J lost 6 bases, with 11 bases between them. This CDR3 spans 13 amino acids. Sequenced by immunoSEQ multiplex PCR; TCRdb stores in-frame clones only, minus some. The table has approximately 17,000 clones, roughly four fifths seen once. Study-wide results and limits: From pretherapy to surgery, tumor richness and clonality rose with dual therapy.

The sample consisted of tumor tissue, taken after neoadjuvant nivolumab, alone or with ipilimumab, at or shortly before surgery. The chain recombines TRBV6-1 with TRBJ2-2, with D possibly being TRBD1 or TRBD2 (5 bases each). This TCR came from an adult with non-small cell lung cancer. Written as DNA, the CDR3 is TGTGCCAGCAGAGGCGTGGGGGCCGGGGAGCTGTTTTTT. Its translation is CASRGVGAGELFF.